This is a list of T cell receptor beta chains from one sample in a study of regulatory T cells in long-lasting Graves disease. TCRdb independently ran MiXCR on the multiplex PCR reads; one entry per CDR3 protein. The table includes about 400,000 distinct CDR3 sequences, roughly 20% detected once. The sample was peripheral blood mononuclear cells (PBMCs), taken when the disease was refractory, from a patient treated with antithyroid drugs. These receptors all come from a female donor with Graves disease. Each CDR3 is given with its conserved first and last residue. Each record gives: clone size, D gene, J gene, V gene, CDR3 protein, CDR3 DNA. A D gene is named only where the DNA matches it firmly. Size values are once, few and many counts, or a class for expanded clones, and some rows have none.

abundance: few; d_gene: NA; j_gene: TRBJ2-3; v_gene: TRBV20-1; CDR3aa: CSASLGGTQYF; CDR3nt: TGCAGTGCTTCGCTTGGGGGTACGCAGTATTTT
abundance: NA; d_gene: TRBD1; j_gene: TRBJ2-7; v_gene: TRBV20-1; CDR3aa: CSAGDSSFYEQYF; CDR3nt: TGCAGTGCCGGGGACAGCAGCTTCTACGAGCAGTACTTC
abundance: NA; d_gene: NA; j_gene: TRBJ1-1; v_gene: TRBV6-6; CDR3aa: CASSYSGFQGLNTEAFF; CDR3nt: TGTGCCAGCAGTTACTCTGGCTTTCAGGGGCTGAACACTGAAGCTTTCTTT
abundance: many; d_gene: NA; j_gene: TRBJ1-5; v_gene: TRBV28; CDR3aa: CASSFEGQPYSNQPQHF; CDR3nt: TGTGCCAGCAGTTTCGAAGGACAGCCGTATAGCAATCAGCCCCAGCATTTT
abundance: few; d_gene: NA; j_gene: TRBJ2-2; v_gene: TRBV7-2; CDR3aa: CASSLIWGQGGELFF; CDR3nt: TGTGCCAGCAGCTTAATTTGGGGTCAGGGCGGGGAGCTGTTTTTT
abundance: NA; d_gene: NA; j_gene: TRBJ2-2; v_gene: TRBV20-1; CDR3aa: CSAGDTGLTGELFF; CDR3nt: TGCAGTGCTGGGGACACAGGGCTCACCGGGGAGCTGTTTTTT
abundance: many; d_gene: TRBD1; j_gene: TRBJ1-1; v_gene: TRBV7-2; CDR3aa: CASSLYQGVTEAFF; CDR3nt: TGTGCCAGCAGCCTATACCAGGGGGTAACTGAAGCTTTCTTT
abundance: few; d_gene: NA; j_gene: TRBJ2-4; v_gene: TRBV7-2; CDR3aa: CASSLRVEGLGKNIQYF; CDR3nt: TGTGCCAGCAGCTTACGGGTAGAAGGGTTAGGCAAAAACATTCAGTACTTC
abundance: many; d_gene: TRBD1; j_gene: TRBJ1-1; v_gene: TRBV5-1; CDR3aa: CASSSGQGGTEAFF; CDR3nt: TGTGCCAGCAGCTCTGGACAGGGGGGGACTGAAGCTTTCTTT
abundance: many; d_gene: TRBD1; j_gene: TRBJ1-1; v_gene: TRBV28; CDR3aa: CASSQGQRGTEAFF; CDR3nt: TGTGCCAGCAGCCAGGGACAGAGAGGGACTGAAGCTTTCTTT
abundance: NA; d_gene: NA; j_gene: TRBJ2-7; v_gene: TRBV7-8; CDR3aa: CASSPRGAIGSYEQYF; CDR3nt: TGTGCCAGCAGCCCCCGAGGGGCAATTGGGTCCTACGAGCAGTACTTC
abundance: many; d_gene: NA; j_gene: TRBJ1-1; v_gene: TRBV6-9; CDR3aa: CASSYGGPEAFF; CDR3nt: TGTGCCAGCAGTTATGGAGGGCCTGAAGCTTTCTTT
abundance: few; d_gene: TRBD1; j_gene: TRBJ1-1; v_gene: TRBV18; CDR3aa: CASSPMTGVTEAFF; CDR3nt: TGTGCCAGCTCACCCATGACAGGGGTCACTGAAGCTTTCTTT
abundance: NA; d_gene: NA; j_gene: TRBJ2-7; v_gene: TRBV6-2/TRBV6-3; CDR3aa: CASSYVGGSYEQYF; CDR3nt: TGTGCCAGCAGTTACGTGGGCGGATCCTACGAGCAGTACTTC
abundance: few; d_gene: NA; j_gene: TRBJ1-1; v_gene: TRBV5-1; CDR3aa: CASRSLDTEAFF; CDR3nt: TGCGCCAGCAGATCTCTAGATACTGAAGCTTTCTTT
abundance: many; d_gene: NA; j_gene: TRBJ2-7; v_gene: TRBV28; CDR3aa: CASSLFRAYEQYF; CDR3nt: TGTGCCAGCAGTTTATTTAGGGCCTACGAGCAGTACTTC
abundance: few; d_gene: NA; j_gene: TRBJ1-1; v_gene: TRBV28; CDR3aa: CASERILNTEAFF; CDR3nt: TGTGCCAGCGAACGGATTCTGAACACTGAAGCTTTCTTT
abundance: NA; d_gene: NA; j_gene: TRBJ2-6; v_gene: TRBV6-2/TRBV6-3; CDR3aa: CASSGAGAHSGANVLTF; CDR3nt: TGTGCCAGCAGTGGGGCAGGGGCTCACTCTGGGGCCAACGTCCTGACTTTC
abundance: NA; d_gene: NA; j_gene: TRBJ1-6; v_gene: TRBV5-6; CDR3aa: CASSEELGPLHF; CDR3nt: TGTGCCAGCAGCGAGGAACTGGGGCCCCTCCACTTT
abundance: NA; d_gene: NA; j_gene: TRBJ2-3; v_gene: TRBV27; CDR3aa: CASSLFCSGGSDTQYF; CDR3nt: TGTGCCAGCAGTTTGTTTTGTTCCGGTGGGTCCGATACGCAGTATTTT
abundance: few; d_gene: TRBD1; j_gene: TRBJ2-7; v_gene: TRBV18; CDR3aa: CASSGQGDEQYF; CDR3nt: TGTGCCAGCTCAGGACAGGGCGACGAGCAGTACTTC
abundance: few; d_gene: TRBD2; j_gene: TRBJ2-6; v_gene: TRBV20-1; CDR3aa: CSASRLAGGSGANVLTF; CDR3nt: TGCAGTGCTAGTCGGCTAGCGGGGGGCTCTGGGGCCAACGTCCTGACTTTC
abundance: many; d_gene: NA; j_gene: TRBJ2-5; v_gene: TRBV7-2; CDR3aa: CASSLASRVKTQYF; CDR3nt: TGTGCCAGCAGCTTAGCGTCGCGGGTCAAGACCCAGTACTTC
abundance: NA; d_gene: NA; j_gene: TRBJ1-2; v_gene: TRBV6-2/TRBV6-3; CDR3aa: CASRQDWDYGYTF; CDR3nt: TGTGCCAGCAGACAGGATTGGGATTATGGCTACACCTTC
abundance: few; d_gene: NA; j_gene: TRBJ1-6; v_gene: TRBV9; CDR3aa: CASSVGDISPLHF; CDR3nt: TGTGCCAGCAGCGTAGGGGACATATCACCCCTCCACTTT
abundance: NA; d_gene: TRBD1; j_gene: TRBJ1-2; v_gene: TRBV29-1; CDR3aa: CSDRQGLIGYTF; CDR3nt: TGCAGCGACAGACAGGGTTTAATAGGCTACACCTTC
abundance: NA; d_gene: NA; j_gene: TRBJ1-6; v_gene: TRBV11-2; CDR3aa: CASSRNSNSPLHF; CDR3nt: TGTGCCAGCAGCAGGAATTCGAATTCACCCCTCCACTTT
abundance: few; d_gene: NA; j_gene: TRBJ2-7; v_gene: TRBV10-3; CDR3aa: CAISEFTGVYEQYF; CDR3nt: TGTGCCATCAGTGAGTTTACGGGCGTCTACGAGCAGTACTTC